The rows below give T cell receptor beta chains drawn from one sample of a study of cytomegalovirus exposure and HLA in healthy donors. Sequenced by immunoSEQ multiplex PCR; TCRdb stores in-frame clones only, minus some. The repertoire has some 160,000 clones, roughly 85% of them found once; the top ten carry less than 2%. The specimen sequenced was PBMCs. The source is a woman younger than 45 in good health and CMV-seronegative. CDR3s include the opening cysteine and the closing phenylalanine or tryptophan. The order of the fields is V gene, clone size, D gene, J gene, CDR3 DNA, CDR3 protein. D genes are given only for firm matches. Clone sizes are given selectively: once, few, many, or a class where the clone is expanded.

V: TRBV6-1
size: once
D: TRBD2
J: TRBJ2-4
DNA: TGTGCCAGCAGTGAAGTCGGGGGGGCGGCCAAAAACATTCAGTACTTC
CDR3: CASSEVGGAAKNIQYF

V: TRBV12-5
size: NA
D: NA
J: TRBJ2-1
DNA: TGTGCTAGTGGTTTGGACATCTCCTACAATGAGCAGTTCTTC
CDR3: CASGLDISYNEQFF

V: TRBV11-2
size: NA
D: TRBD1
J: TRBJ2-3
DNA: TGTGCCAGCAGCTTAGGGGACAGGGGGCGGGATACGCAGTATTTT
CDR3: CASSLGDRGRDTQYF

V: TRBV7-8
size: NA
D: NA
J: TRBJ1-4
DNA: TGTGCCAGCAGCTTAATTTGGACAGCAACTAATGAAAAACTGTTTTTT
CDR3: CASSLIWTATNEKLFF

V: TRBV19
size: NA
D: TRBD1
J: TRBJ1-5
DNA: TGTGCCAGTATCGGACAGGGCGATCAGCCCCAGCATTTT
CDR3: CASIGQGDQPQHF

V: TRBV5-5
size: few
D: NA
J: TRBJ1-4
DNA: TGTGCCAGCAGCCAAGATCTTGGGGGCGGTGAAAAACTGTTTTTT
CDR3: CASSQDLGGGEKLFF

V: TRBV6-5
size: few
D: TRBD1
J: TRBJ1-1
DNA: TGTGCCAGTCAGACTCTGACAGGGACTGAAGCTTTCTTT
CDR3: CASQTLTGTEAFF

V: TRBV5-1
size: once
D: NA
J: TRBJ1-2
DNA: TGCGCCAGCCGCAGGGAATTCGGTGGCTACACCTTC
CDR3: CASRREFGGYTF

V: TRBV5-5
size: NA
D: TRBD1
J: TRBJ2-7
DNA: TGTGCCAGCAGCCAAACAGGGGTCGAGCAGTACTTC
CDR3: CASSQTGVEQYF

V: TRBV6-1
size: NA
D: NA
J: TRBJ1-1
DNA: TGTGCCAGCAGTGAAATTAGGAGGGGCGCTGAAGCTTTCTTT
CDR3: CASSEIRRGAEAFF

V: TRBV11-2
size: once
D: NA
J: TRBJ2-1
DNA: TGTGCCAGCAGCCGCGGACAGTTTTACAATGAGCAGTTCTTC
CDR3: CASSRGQFYNEQFF

V: TRBV6-5
size: NA
D: TRBD1
J: TRBJ1-2
DNA: TGTGCCAGCAGTTTAAACAGGGGGCCTAACTATGGCTACACCTTC
CDR3: CASSLNRGPNYGYTF

V: TRBV19
size: once
D: TRBD1
J: TRBJ1-1
DNA: TGTGCCAGTAGGTCACAAACAGGGGGTTGGAACACTGAAGCTTTCTTT
CDR3: CASRSQTGGWNTEAFF

V: TRBV7-3
size: few
D: TRBD1
J: TRBJ1-1
DNA: TGTGCCAGCAGCTTAGGAATTTTTACAGGGGGGAAGAACACTGAAGCTTTCTTT
CDR3: CASSLGIFTGGKNTEAFF

V: TRBV27
size: NA
D: NA
J: TRBJ1-4
DNA: TGTGCCAGCAGTTTATTACAGGACAGCCGATACCTTGAAAAACTGTTTTTT
CDR3: CASSLLQDSRYLEKLFF

V: TRBV5-5
size: NA
D: TRBD2
J: TRBJ2-3
DNA: TGTGCCAGCACCCAGGGACTAGCGGACTTCGATACGCAGTATTTT
CDR3: CASTQGLADFDTQYF

V: TRBV5-1
size: NA
D: TRBD2
J: TRBJ2-3
DNA: TGCGCCAGCAGCCCCAAACGGGGACTAGAGATCACAGATACGCAGTATTTT
CDR3: CASSPKRGLEITDTQYF